A selection of T cell receptor beta chains follows, all from one sample in a study of blood T cell repertoires in COVID-19. Sequencing used immunoSEQ multiplex PCR; TCRdb keeps in-frame clones, though not all of them. The sample holds some 30,000 clones, about 88% seen once. The sample comprised peripheral blood. Receptor source: a man between 70 and 80 years old with active or convalescent COVID-19. Each CDR3 is given with its conserved first and last residue. D genes are given only for firm matches. The size entry is marked missing in some rows and otherwise reads once, few, many or a size class.

CDR3 length: 14; J gene: TRBJ1-2; V gene: TRBV7-9; D gene: TRBD1; clone size: NA; CDR3 protein: CTSSNDRDRYGYTF; CDR3 DNA: TGTACCAGCAGCAACGACCGGGACAGATATGGCTACACCTTC
CDR3 length: 15; J gene: TRBJ1-1; V gene: TRBV6-5; D gene: TRBD1; clone size: NA; CDR3 protein: CASSYSIQGGTEAFF; CDR3 DNA: TGTGCCAGCAGTTACTCGATCCAGGGGGGCACTGAAGCTTTCTTT
CDR3 length: 17; J gene: TRBJ2-1; V gene: TRBV4-3; D gene: NA; clone size: NA; CDR3 protein: CASSQDPPPSSYNEQFF; CDR3 DNA: TGCGCCAGCAGCCAAGATCCCCCACCGAGCTCCTACAATGAGCAGTTCTTC
CDR3 length: 14; J gene: TRBJ1-2; V gene: TRBV15; D gene: NA; clone size: NA; CDR3 protein: CATSRGGGFYGYTF; CDR3 DNA: TGTGCCACCAGCAGAGGCGGCGGGTTCTATGGCTACACCTTC
CDR3 length: 17; J gene: TRBJ1-5; V gene: TRBV7-6; D gene: NA; clone size: NA; CDR3 protein: CASSLARRGISNQPQHF; CDR3 DNA: TGTGCCAGCAGCTTAGCGCGCAGGGGAATTAGCAATCAGCCCCAGCATTTT
CDR3 length: 13; J gene: TRBJ1-1; V gene: TRBV30; D gene: NA; clone size: NA; CDR3 protein: CAWSVAGWTEAFF; CDR3 DNA: TGTGCCTGGAGTGTGGCAGGTTGGACTGAAGCTTTCTTT
CDR3 length: 14; J gene: TRBJ1-6; V gene: TRBV11-2; D gene: TRBD1; clone size: NA; CDR3 protein: CASSLRDRNSPLHF; CDR3 DNA: TGTGCCAGCAGCTTAAGGGACAGGAATTCACCCCTCCACTTT
CDR3 length: 14; J gene: TRBJ1-1; V gene: TRBV6-5; D gene: NA; clone size: NA; CDR3 protein: CASTLPGGNTEAFF; CDR3 DNA: TGTGCCAGCACTCTCCCCGGAGGGAACACTGAAGCTTTCTTT
CDR3 length: 15; J gene: TRBJ2-3; V gene: TRBV6-5; D gene: TRBD1; clone size: NA; CDR3 protein: CASSLWTGSPDTQYF; CDR3 DNA: TGTGCCAGCAGCCTCTGGACAGGATCGCCAGATACGCAGTATTTT
CDR3 length: 15; J gene: TRBJ1-1; V gene: TRBV6-4; D gene: NA; clone size: NA; CDR3 protein: CASSESPVPNTEAFF; CDR3 DNA: TGTGCCAGCAGTGAAAGTCCGGTGCCGAACACTGAAGCTTTCTTT
CDR3 length: 15; J gene: TRBJ1-1; V gene: TRBV19; D gene: NA; clone size: NA; CDR3 protein: CASSLQGAMNTEAFF; CDR3 DNA: TGTGCCAGTAGCCTACAGGGAGCCATGAACACTGAAGCTTTCTTT
CDR3 length: 15; J gene: TRBJ1-6; V gene: TRBV9; D gene: NA; clone size: NA; CDR3 protein: CASSVDSRLNSPLHF; CDR3 DNA: TGTGCCAGCAGCGTAGATTCTCGCCTAAATTCACCCCTCCACTTT
CDR3 length: 13; J gene: TRBJ1-5; V gene: TRBV6-5; D gene: NA; clone size: NA; CDR3 protein: CASSYGPGEPQHF; CDR3 DNA: TGTGCCAGCAGTTACGGGCCCGGCGAGCCCCAGCATTTT
CDR3 length: 14; J gene: TRBJ2-5; V gene: TRBV5-1; D gene: NA; clone size: NA; CDR3 protein: CASSLTASQETQYF; CDR3 DNA: TGCGCCAGCAGCTTGACAGCCTCACAAGAGACCCAGTACTTC
CDR3 length: 15; J gene: TRBJ1-3; V gene: TRBV7-9; D gene: NA; clone size: NA; CDR3 protein: CASSLAFGGGNTIYF; CDR3 DNA: TGTGCCAGCAGCTTAGCATTTGGAGGAGGAAACACCATATATTTT
CDR3 length: 14; J gene: TRBJ1-1; V gene: TRBV19; D gene: NA; clone size: NA; CDR3 protein: CASSSRTGKGEAFF; CDR3 DNA: TGTGCCAGTAGTAGCAGGACGGGGAAAGGTGAAGCTTTCTTT
CDR3 length: 15; J gene: TRBJ2-1; V gene: TRBV7-3; D gene: TRBD2; clone size: NA; CDR3 protein: CASSLGGSSRNEQFF; CDR3 DNA: TGTGCCAGCAGCTTAGGCGGGAGTAGTCGCAATGAGCAGTTCTTC
CDR3 length: 13; J gene: TRBJ1-2; V gene: TRBV4-3; D gene: NA; clone size: NA; CDR3 protein: CASSEGSNYGYTF; CDR3 DNA: TGCGCCAGCAGCGAAGGCAGTAACTATGGCTACACCTTC
CDR3 length: 14; J gene: TRBJ2-6; V gene: TRBV28; D gene: NA; clone size: NA; CDR3 protein: CASSPGSGANVLTF; CDR3 DNA: TGTGCCAGCAGTCCGGGGTCTGGGGCCAACGTCCTGACTTTC
CDR3 length: 13; J gene: TRBJ1-3; V gene: TRBV9; D gene: NA; clone size: NA; CDR3 protein: CASSVVGGDTIYF; CDR3 DNA: TGTGCCAGCAGCGTAGTAGGGGGGGACACCATATATTTT
CDR3 length: 14; J gene: TRBJ1-4; V gene: TRBV5-4; D gene: TRBD1; clone size: once; CDR3 protein: CASSWGQTNEKLFF; CDR3 DNA: TGTGCCAGCAGCTGGGGACAGACAAATGAAAAACTGTTTTTT
CDR3 length: 16; J gene: TRBJ1-2; V gene: TRBV29-1; D gene: NA; clone size: NA; CDR3 protein: CSVPKQASVVNYGYTF; CDR3 DNA: TGCAGCGTTCCCAAACAGGCCTCGGTGGTTAACTATGGCTACACCTTC
CDR3 length: 13; J gene: TRBJ1-1; V gene: TRBV7-3; D gene: NA; clone size: NA; CDR3 protein: CASSQQKNTEAFF; CDR3 DNA: TGTGCCAGCAGCCAACAAAAGAACACTGAAGCTTTCTTT
CDR3 length: 15; J gene: TRBJ1-4; V gene: TRBV18; D gene: NA; clone size: NA; CDR3 protein: CASSPNRVANEKLFF; CDR3 DNA: TGTGCCAGCTCACCAAACAGGGTAGCTAATGAAAAACTGTTTTTT
CDR3 length: 18; J gene: TRBJ1-3; V gene: TRBV7-2; D gene: NA; clone size: NA; CDR3 protein: CASSYLRAGGVAGNTIYF; CDR3 DNA: TGTGCCAGCAGCTATCTTAGGGCGGGGGGCGTCGCTGGAAACACCATATATTTT
CDR3 length: 12; J gene: TRBJ2-5; V gene: TRBV25-1; D gene: NA; clone size: NA; CDR3 protein: CATRTGGETQYF; CDR3 DNA: TGTGCCACCCGGACGGGCGGGGAGACCCAGTACTTC
CDR3 length: 11; J gene: TRBJ1-1; V gene: TRBV19; D gene: NA; clone size: once; CDR3 protein: CASRLTDKAFF; CDR3 DNA: TGTGCCAGTAGGTTGACAGATAAAGCTTTCTTT
CDR3 length: 13; J gene: TRBJ1-1; V gene: TRBV11-1; D gene: NA; clone size: NA; CDR3 protein: CASSLLGNTEAFF; CDR3 DNA: TGTGCCAGCAGCCTCCTCGGGAACACTGAAGCTTTCTTT
CDR3 length: 16; J gene: TRBJ2-1; V gene: TRBV5-4; D gene: NA; clone size: NA; CDR3 protein: CASSLGAGQTHNEQFF; CDR3 DNA: TGTGCCAGCAGCTTGGGGGCGGGACAGACTCACAATGAGCAGTTCTTC
CDR3 length: 13; J gene: TRBJ2-1; V gene: TRBV6-5; D gene: NA; clone size: NA; CDR3 protein: CASTRYVSNEQFF; CDR3 DNA: TGTGCCAGTACTAGATACGTTAGCAATGAGCAGTTCTTC
CDR3 length: 19; J gene: TRBJ2-3; V gene: TRBV10-3; D gene: TRBD2; clone size: NA; CDR3 protein: CAIRSKGTSGATQQDTQYF; CDR3 DNA: TGTGCCATCAGATCAAAAGGGACTAGCGGGGCCACACAGCAAGATACGCAGTATTTT
CDR3 length: 13; J gene: TRBJ1-1; V gene: TRBV7-2; D gene: NA; clone size: once; CDR3 protein: CASGGHVNTEAFF; CDR3 DNA: TGTGCCAGCGGGGGACACGTGAACACTGAAGCTTTCTTT
CDR3 length: 13; J gene: TRBJ2-1; V gene: TRBV11-3; D gene: NA; clone size: NA; CDR3 protein: CASSRGTFNEQFF; CDR3 DNA: TGTGCCAGCAGCAGAGGGACTTTCAATGAGCAGTTCTTC
CDR3 length: 12; J gene: TRBJ1-4; V gene: TRBV29-1; D gene: NA; clone size: NA; CDR3 protein: CSVGSPGEKLFF; CDR3 DNA: TGCAGCGTCGGGAGCCCGGGGGAAAAACTGTTTTTT
CDR3 length: 15; J gene: TRBJ1-4; V gene: TRBV28; D gene: TRBD1; clone size: NA; CDR3 protein: CASSTPGGAGEKLFF; CDR3 DNA: TGTGCCAGCAGTACTCCAGGGGGCGCGGGTGAAAAACTGTTTTTT
CDR3 length: 10; J gene: TRBJ1-1; V gene: TRBV6-6; D gene: NA; clone size: NA; CDR3 protein: CASSEDEAFF; CDR3 DNA: TGTGCCAGCAGTGAGGATGAGGCTTTCTTT
CDR3 length: 14; J gene: TRBJ1-2; V gene: TRBV13; D gene: NA; clone size: NA; CDR3 protein: CASSLRQPNYGYTF; CDR3 DNA: TGTGCCAGCAGCCTCCGACAGCCGAACTATGGCTACACCTTC
CDR3 length: 14; J gene: TRBJ1-1; V gene: TRBV2; D gene: TRBD1; clone size: NA; CDR3 protein: CASSTDRVGTEAFF; CDR3 DNA: TGTGCCAGCAGTACCGACAGGGTGGGAACTGAAGCTTTCTTT
CDR3 length: 16; J gene: TRBJ1-2; V gene: TRBV5-4; D gene: TRBD1; clone size: NA; CDR3 protein: CASSATTGPTNYGYTF; CDR3 DNA: TGTGCCAGCAGCGCCACGACAGGGCCCACTAACTATGGCTACACCTTC
CDR3 length: 17; J gene: TRBJ2-3; V gene: TRBV25-1; D gene: TRBD2; clone size: NA; CDR3 protein: CASSTLAGEPSTDTQYF; CDR3 DNA: TGTGCCAGCAGTACGCTAGCGGGGGAACCTAGCACAGATACGCAGTATTTT
CDR3 length: 16; J gene: TRBJ1-1; V gene: TRBV5-8; D gene: TRBD1; clone size: NA; CDR3 protein: CASSRAGTGVVGEAFF; CDR3 DNA: TGTGCCAGCAGCCGGGCCGGGACAGGGGTAGTGGGTGAAGCTTTCTTT